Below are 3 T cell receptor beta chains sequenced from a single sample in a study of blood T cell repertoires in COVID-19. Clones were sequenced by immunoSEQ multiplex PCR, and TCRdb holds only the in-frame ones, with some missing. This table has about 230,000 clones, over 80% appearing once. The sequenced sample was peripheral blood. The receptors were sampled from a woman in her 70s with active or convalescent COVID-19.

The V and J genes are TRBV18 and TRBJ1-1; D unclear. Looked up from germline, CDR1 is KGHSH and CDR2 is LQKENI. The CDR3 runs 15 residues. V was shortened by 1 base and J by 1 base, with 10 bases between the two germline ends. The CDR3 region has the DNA TGTGCCAGCTCACCACTCCACTCTTCGAACACTGAAGCTTTCTTT. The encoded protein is CASSPLHSSNTEAFF.

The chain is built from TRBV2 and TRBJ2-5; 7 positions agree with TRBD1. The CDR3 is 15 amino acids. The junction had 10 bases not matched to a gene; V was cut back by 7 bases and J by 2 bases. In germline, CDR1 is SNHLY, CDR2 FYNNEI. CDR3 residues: CASNRYGQEQETQYF. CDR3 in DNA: TGTGCCAGCAATAGATACGGACAGGAACAAGAGACCCAGTACTTC.

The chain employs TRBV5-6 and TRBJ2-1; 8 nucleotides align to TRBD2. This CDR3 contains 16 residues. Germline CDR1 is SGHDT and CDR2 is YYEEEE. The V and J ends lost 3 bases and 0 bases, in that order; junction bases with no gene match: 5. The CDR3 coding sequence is TGTGCCAGCAGCTCAACTAGCGGCCTCTCCTACAATGAGCAGTTCTTC. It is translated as CASSSTSGLSYNEQFF.